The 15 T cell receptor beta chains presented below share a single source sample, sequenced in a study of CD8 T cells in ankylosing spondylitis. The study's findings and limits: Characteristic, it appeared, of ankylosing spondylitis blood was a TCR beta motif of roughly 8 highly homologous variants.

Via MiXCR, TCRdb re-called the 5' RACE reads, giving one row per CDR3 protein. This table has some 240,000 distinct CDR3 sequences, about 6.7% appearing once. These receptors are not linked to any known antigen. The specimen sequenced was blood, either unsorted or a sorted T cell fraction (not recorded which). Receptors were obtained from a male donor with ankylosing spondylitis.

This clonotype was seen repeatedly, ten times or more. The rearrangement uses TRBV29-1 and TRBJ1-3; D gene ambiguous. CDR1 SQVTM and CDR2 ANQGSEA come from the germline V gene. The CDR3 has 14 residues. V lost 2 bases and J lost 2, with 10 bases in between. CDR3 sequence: CSVELLRTGNTIYF. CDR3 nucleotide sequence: TGCAGCGTTGAACTCTTGCGGACTGGAAACACCATATATTTT.

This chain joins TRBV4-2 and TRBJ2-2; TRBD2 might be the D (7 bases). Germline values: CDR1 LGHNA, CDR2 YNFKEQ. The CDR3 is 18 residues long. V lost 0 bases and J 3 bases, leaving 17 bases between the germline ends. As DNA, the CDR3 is TGTGCCAGCAGCCAAGAAGAGGGGGGGCGGGAAGACACCGGGGAGCTGTTTTTT. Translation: CASSQEEGGREDTGELFF.

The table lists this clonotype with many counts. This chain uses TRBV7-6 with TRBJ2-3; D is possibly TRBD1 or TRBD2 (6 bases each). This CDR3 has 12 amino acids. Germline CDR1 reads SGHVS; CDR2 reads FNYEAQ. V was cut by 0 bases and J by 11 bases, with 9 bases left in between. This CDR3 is CASSLAKGGQYF. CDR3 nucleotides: TGTGCCAGCAGCTTAGCGAAGGGGGGGCAGTATTTT.

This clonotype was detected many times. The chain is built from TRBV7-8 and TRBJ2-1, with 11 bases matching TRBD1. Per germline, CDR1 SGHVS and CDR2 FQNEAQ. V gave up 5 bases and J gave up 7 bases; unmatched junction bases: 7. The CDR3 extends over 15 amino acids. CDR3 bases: TGTGCCAGCAGCCCGGGACAGGGGGGTCGAAATGAGCAGTTCTTC. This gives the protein CASSPGQGGRNEQFF.

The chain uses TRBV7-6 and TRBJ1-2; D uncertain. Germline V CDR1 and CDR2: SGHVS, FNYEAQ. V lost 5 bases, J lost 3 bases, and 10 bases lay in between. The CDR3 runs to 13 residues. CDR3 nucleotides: TGTGCCAGCAGCCACAGATCCTACTATGGCTACACCTTC. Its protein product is CASSHRSYYGYTF. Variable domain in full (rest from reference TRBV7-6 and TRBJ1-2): GAGVSQSPRYKVTKRGQDVALRCDPISGHVSLYWYRQALGQGPEFLTYFNYEAQQDKSGLPNDRFSAERPEGSISTLTIQRTEQRDSAMYRCASSHRSYYGYTFGSGTRLTVV.

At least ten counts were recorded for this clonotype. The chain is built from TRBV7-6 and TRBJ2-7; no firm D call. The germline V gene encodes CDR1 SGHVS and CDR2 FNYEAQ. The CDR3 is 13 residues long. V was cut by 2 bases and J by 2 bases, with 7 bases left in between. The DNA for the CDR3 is TGTGCCAGCAGCTTAATCTATACCTACGAGCAGTACTTC. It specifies CASSLIYTYEQYF. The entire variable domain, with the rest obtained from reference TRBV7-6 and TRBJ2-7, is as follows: GAGVSQSPRYKVTKRGQDVALRCDPISGHVSLYWYRQALGQGPEFLTYFNYEAQQDKSGLPNDRFSAERPEGSISTLTIQRTEQRDSAMYRCASSLIYTYEQYFGPGTRLTVT.

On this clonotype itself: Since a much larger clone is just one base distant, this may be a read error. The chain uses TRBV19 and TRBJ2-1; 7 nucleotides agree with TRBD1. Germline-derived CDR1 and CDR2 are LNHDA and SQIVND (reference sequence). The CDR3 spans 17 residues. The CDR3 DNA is TGTGCCAGTAGCCCCGACAGGGCGAGGAGCTCCAACAATGAGCAGTTCTTC. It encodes CASSPDRARSSNNEQFF.

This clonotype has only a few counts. CDR3 sequence (DNA): TGCAGTGCTAGAAAGGGCAGCGCAAAGCCCCAGCATTTT. The encoded protein is CSARKGSAKPQHF. V is TRBV20-1 and J is TRBJ1-5, with unresolved D. Trimming shortened V by 2 bases and J by 8 bases, and 13 bases separated the two germline ends. The germline CDR1 and CDR2 sequences are DFQATT and SNEGSKA (reference sequence). The CDR3 consists of 13 residues.

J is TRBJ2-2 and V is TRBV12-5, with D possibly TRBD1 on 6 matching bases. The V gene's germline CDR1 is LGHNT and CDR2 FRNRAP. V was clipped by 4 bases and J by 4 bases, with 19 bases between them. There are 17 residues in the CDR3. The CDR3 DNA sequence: TGTGCTAGTGGTTCCGTGATCAGGGGCTGGGGCACCGGGGAGCTGTTTTTT. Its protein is CASGSVIRGWGTGELFF. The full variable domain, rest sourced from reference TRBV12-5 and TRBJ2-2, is DARVTQTPRHKVTEMGQEVTMRCQPILGHNTVFWYRQTMMQGLELLAYFRNRAPLDDSGMPKDRFSAEMPDATLATLKIQPSEPRDSAVYFCASGSVIRGWGTGELFFGEGSRLTVL.

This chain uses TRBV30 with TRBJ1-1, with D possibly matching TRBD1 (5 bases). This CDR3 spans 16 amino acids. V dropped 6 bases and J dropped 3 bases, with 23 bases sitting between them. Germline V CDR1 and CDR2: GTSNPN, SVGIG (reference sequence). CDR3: CACITRWQGKDTEAFF. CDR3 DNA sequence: TGTGCCTGTATTACTCGGTGGCAGGGCAAGGACACTGAAGCTTTCTTT. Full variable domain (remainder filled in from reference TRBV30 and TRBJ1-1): SQTIHQWPATLVQPVGSPLSLECTVEGTSNPNLYWYRQAAGRGLQLLFYSVGIGQISSEVPQNLSASRPQDRQFILSSKKLLLSDSGFYLCACITRWQGKDTEAFFGQGTRLTVV.

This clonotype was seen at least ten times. The DNA of the CDR3 is TGCGCCAGCAGCTTGGGCGGGGTTGGCTATGGCTACACCTTC. It codes for CASSLGGVGYGYTF. The V gene is TRBV5-1, the J gene TRBJ1-2; D not resolved. V gave up 0 bases and J gave up 4 bases, with 10 bases separating them. The CDR3 spans 14 residues. The germline V gene encodes CDR1 SGHRS and CDR2 YFSETQ.

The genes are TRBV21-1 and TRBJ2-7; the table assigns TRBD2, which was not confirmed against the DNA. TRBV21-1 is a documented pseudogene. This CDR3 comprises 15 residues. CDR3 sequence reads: CASSSRTFSSYEQYF. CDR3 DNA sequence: TGTGCCAGCAGCAGTCGGACTTTTAGCTCCTACGAGCAGTACTTC.

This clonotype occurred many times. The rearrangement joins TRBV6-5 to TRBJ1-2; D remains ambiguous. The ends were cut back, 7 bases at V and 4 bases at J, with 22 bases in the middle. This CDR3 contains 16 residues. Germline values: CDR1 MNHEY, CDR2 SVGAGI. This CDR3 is CASTTAPKGTFYGYTF. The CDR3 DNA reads TGTGCCAGCACCACGGCCCCTAAGGGCACGTTCTATGGCTACACCTTC.

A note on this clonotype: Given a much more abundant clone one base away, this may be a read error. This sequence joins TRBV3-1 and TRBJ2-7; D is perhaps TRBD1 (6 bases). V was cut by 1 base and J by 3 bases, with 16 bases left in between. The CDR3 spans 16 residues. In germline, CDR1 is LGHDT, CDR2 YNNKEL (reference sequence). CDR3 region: CASSQGRNRANYEQYF. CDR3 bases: TGTGCCAGCAGCCAAGGGAGGAACAGGGCGAACTACGAGCAGTACTTC.

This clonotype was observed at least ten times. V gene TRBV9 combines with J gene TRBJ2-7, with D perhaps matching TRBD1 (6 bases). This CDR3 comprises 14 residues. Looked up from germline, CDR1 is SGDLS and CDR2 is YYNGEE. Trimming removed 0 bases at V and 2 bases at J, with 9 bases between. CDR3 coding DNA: TGTGCCAGCAGCGTAGGCAGGGGAGCCTACGAGCAGTACTTC. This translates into CASSVGRGAYEQYF. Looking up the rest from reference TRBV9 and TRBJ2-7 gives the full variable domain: DSGVTQTPKHLITATGQRVTLRCSPRSGDLSVYWYQQSLDQGLQFLIQYYNGEERAKGNILERFSAQQFPDLHSELNLSSLELGDSALYFCASSVGRGAYEQYFGPGTRLTVT.